This T cell receptor (beta chain) is drawn from a study of identical twins. Study observations and caveats: Whereas memory repertoires showed no such difference, abundant cord blood beta clonotypes carried fewer insertions.

Germline trimming cut 4 bases from V and 2 bases from J; bases unmatched to any gene: 5. The length of the CDR3 is 14 residues. Germline V CDR1 and CDR2: SGHNT, YYREEE (reference sequence). The cDNA had a unique molecular identifier and a template-switch universal primer site. Each CDR3 protein gets one entry after TCRdb re-called the 5' RACE reads with MiXCR. The sample lists approximately 230,000 distinct CDR3 sequences, over 13% occurring once. Concerning this clonotype: Its matching antigen is unknown.

The receptor comes from a woman aged 18 to 35 in good health. The sequenced sample was memory (CD45RO+) T cells sorted from blood. The chain couples TRBV5-4 to TRBJ1-2; 7 bases are a match to TRBD1. The chain's CDR3 is CASSPRDSNYGYTF. CDR3 DNA sequence: TGTGCCAGCAGCCCAAGGGACAGCAACTATGGCTACACCTTC.